Presented here are 19 T cell receptor beta chains from one specimen sequenced in a study of blood T cell repertoires in COVID-19. Assay used: immunoSEQ multiplex PCR; TCRdb lists only in-frame clones, some missing. The sample shows approximately 35,000 clones, 65% to 90% of them seen only once. Sequencing was done on a sample of peripheral blood. These receptors originate from an elderly man with active COVID-19.

The chain has TRBV6-6 and TRBJ2-7; 8 bases agree with TRBD1. The CDR3 is 15 residues long. The junction had 3 bases not matched to a gene; V was cut back by 0 bases and J by 2 bases. The V gene's germline CDR1 is MNHNY and CDR2 SVGAGI (reference sequence). CDR3 in amino acids: CASSYSGQEPYEQYF. The CDR3, as DNA: TGTGCCAGCAGTTACTCGGGACAGGAACCCTACGAGCAGTACTTC.

The V and J genes are TRBV7-2 and TRBJ1-1; a possible D gene is TRBD1 (5 bases). CDR3 size: 14 residues. V lost 8 bases and J lost 1, with 14 bases in between. Germline-derived CDR1 and CDR2 are SGHTA and FQGNSA. The CDR3 loop reads CASRNPTGNTEAFF. The CDR3 nucleotides read TGTGCCAGCCGGAACCCAACAGGGAACACTGAAGCTTTCTTT. Full variable domain (missing parts from reference TRBV7-2 and TRBJ1-1): GAGVSQSPSNKVTEKGKDVELRCDPISGHTALYWYRQSLGQGLEFLIYFQGNSAPDKSGLPSDRFSAERTGGSVSTLTIQRTQQEDSAVYLCASRNPTGNTEAFFGQGTRLTVV.

The table lists this clone with a few counts. This sequence joins TRBV30 and TRBJ2-7, with 7 bases lining up with TRBD2. Per germline, CDR1 GTSNPN and CDR2 SVGIG (reference sequence). This CDR3 region has 15 residues. The ends lost 0 bases at V and 0 bases at J; junction bases unmatched: 5. In DNA, the CDR3 is TGTGCCTGGAGTGTACCGGGGGGTGGCTCCTACGAGCAGTACTTC. Protein product: CAWSVPGGGSYEQYF.

This sequence joins TRBV28 and TRBJ1-1; D is undetermined. Deletions cut 8 bases from V and 8 bases from J, with 12 bases between. CDR1 is MDHEN and CDR2 is SYDVKM in the germline V gene. This CDR3 region has 11 residues. Here the CDR3 reads CASFGGPEAFF. CDR3 DNA sequence: TGTGCCAGCTTCGGAGGACCCGAAGCTTTCTTT. Looking up the rest from reference TRBV28 and TRBJ1-1 gives the full variable domain: DVKVTQSSRYLVKRTGEKVFLECVQDMDHENMFWYRQDPGLGLRLIYFSYDVKMKEKGDIPEGYSVSREKKERFSLILESASTNQTSMYLCASFGGPEAFFGQGTRLTVV.

The chain joins TRBV7-2 to TRBJ2-7, with D possibly matching TRBD1 (6 bases). This CDR3 is built from 15 residues. Per the germline V gene, CDR1 is SGHTA and CDR2 is FQGNSA. Trimming stripped 3 bases from V and 6 bases from J, with 18 bases between. The CDR3 protein is CASSFSGQPLSEQYF. In DNA, the CDR3 is TGTGCCAGCAGCTTCTCAGGACAGCCACTGTCCGAGCAGTACTTC.

The V and J genes are TRBV7-9 and TRBJ1-5; 12 bases agree with TRBD1. The CDR3 loop spans 16 amino acids. V lost 4 bases, J lost 11 bases, and 12 bases stayed unmatched. Germline V gene sequence: CDR1 SEHNR, CDR2 FQNEAQ (reference sequence). As DNA, the CDR3 is TGTGCCAGCAGCTCTGGGACAGGGGGCCCCAGGGTGGCCCAGCATTTT. This encodes CASSSGTGGPRVAQHF.

This chain uses TRBV6-6 with TRBJ2-4; tentative D call: TRBD2 (7 bases). Trimming stripped 7 bases from V and 4 bases from J, with 14 bases between. Germline V CDR1 and CDR2: MNHNY, SVGAGI (reference sequence). The CDR3 consists of 14 residues. The CDR3 is CASNVGGPKNIQYF. CDR3 in DNA: TGTGCCAGCAACGTGGGGGGGCCTAAAAACATTCAGTACTTC.

This chain links TRBV5-4 with TRBJ2-5, with 8 bases identical to TRBD1. The length of the CDR3 is 16 residues. J lost 1 base, V lost 2 bases, and 7 bases had no gene match. Germline V gives CDR1 SGHNT, CDR2 YYREEE (reference sequence). CDR3 loop: CASSFGQGGFQETQYF. The CDR3 region has the DNA TGTGCCAGCAGCTTTGGACAGGGTGGTTTCCAAGAGACCCAGTACTTC.

The gene calls are TRBV5-1 and TRBJ2-3, with D possibly being TRBD2 (6 bases). The length of the CDR3 is 15 residues. Per germline, CDR1 SGHRS and CDR2 YFSETQ. With 3 bases removed from V and 0 bases from J, the gap between germline ends came to 11 bases. The CDR3 DNA sequence: TGCGCCAGCAGCTCCGGGGGTACTAGCACAGATACGCAGTATTTT. It codes for CASSSGGTSTDTQYF.

The chain uses TRBV7-2 and TRBJ2-3, with TRBD2 identical over 9 bases. With V trimmed by 4 bases and J by 5 bases, 10 bases remained unmatched. This CDR3 contains 16 residues. Germline assignment: CDR1 SGHTA and CDR2 FQGNSA. The CDR3 sequence is CASSSRRVAGEDTQYF. The CDR3 nucleotides are TGTGCCAGCAGCTCAAGGCGCGTAGCGGGGGAAGATACGCAGTATTTT.

The table lists this clone with a few counts. The chain carries TRBV5-4 and TRBJ1-2; TRBD1 matches 7 bases. Germline values: CDR1 SGHNT, CDR2 YYREEE (reference sequence). The CDR3 has 15 amino acids. J gave up 0 bases and V 4 bases, and 6 bases lay outside the gene matches. The CDR3 coding sequence is TGTGCCAGCAGCCTTCCCGGACAGGCTAACTATGGCTACACCTTC. This encodes CASSLPGQANYGYTF.

The CDR3: CASSVEDGGGNTIYF. In DNA form, the CDR3 reads TGTGCCAGCAGCGTAGAAGATGGCGGAGGAAACACCATATATTTT. This rearrangement joins TRBV9 to TRBJ1-3; D unclear. The CDR3 loop spans 15 amino acids. CDR1 SGDLS and CDR2 YYNGEE come from the germline V gene. The V end was cut by 0 bases, the J end by 4 bases, with 11 bases between. The full variable domain, with the rest looked up from reference TRBV9 and TRBJ1-3, is DSGVTQTPKHLITATGQRVTLRCSPRSGDLSVYWYQQSLDQGLQFLIQYYNGEERAKGNILERFSAQQFPDLHSELNLSSLELGDSALYFCASSVEDGGGNTIYFGEGSWLTVV.

The chain couples TRBV6-5 to TRBJ2-3; 11 bases map to TRBD2. The CDR3 length is 15 residues. Trimming at V came to 4 bases and at J to 2 bases, leaving 2 bases not matched to a gene. The germline V gene has CDR1 MNHEY and CDR2 SVGAGI. CDR3 residues: CASSSGLAATDTQYF. CDR3 in DNA: TGTGCCAGCAGTTCGGGACTAGCGGCCACAGATACGCAGTATTTT.

This chain connects TRBV20-1 to TRBJ2-5; the match to TRBD2 covers 8 bases. V trimming: 3 bases; J trimming: 5 bases; junction bases outside the gene matches: 8. Germline values: CDR1 DFQATT, CDR2 SNEGSKA (reference sequence). The CDR3 is 14 residues long. The CDR3 DNA sequence: TGCAGTGCTAGTGACGGGGGGGCGTATGAGACCCAGTACTTC. Translation: CSASDGGAYETQYF.

The sample holds one count of this clone. The chain links TRBV4-1 to TRBJ1-2, with 10 positions matching TRBD1. Germline CDR1 MGHRA, CDR2 YSYEKL. After removal of 2 bases from V and 8 bases from J, the junction contained 8 bases not matched to a gene. CDR3 length equals 15 residues. The CDR3 sequence is CASSQYWDRGSGYTF. The CDR3 bases are TGCGCCAGCAGCCAATATTGGGACAGGGGAAGCGGCTACACCTTC.

The rearrangement links TRBV2 to TRBJ2-3; D uncertain. V lost 3 bases, J lost 0 bases, and 10 bases lay in between. The CDR3 totals 15 residues. From germline, CDR1 is SNHLY and CDR2 FYNNEI. CDR3 nucleotide sequence: TGTGCCAGCAGTGATCGGCAGGTTAGCACAGATACGCAGTATTTT. It encodes CASSDRQVSTDTQYF.

The chain recombines TRBV5-5 with TRBJ2-3, with TRBD2 as a possible D gene (5 bases). Germline-derived CDR1 and CDR2 are SGHKS and YYEKEE (reference sequence). The CDR3 contains 14 residues. V shed 1 base and J shed 4 bases, with 10 bases lying between them. The chain's CDR3 is CASSLTRGADTQYF. The DNA of the CDR3 is TGTGCCAGCAGCTTGACCCGGGGAGCAGATACGCAGTATTTT.

This chain joins TRBV4-2 and TRBJ1-5; tentatively, D is TRBD1 (5 bases). CDR3 length equals 16 residues. V shed 0 bases and J shed 2 bases, with 11 bases lying between them. The V gene's germline CDR1 is LGHNA and CDR2 YNFKEQ. The CDR3 region has the DNA TGTGCCAGCAGCCAAGAGGGAGGGGTGGGCAATCAGCCCCAGCATTTT. Translated: CASSQEGGVGNQPQHF.

This chain links TRBV29-1 with TRBJ2-1; 8 bases align to TRBD1. Trimming at V came to 4 bases and at J to 4 bases, leaving 0 bases not matched to a gene. Germline CDR1 reads SQVTM; CDR2 reads ANQGSEA. The CDR3 contains 12 residues. Written as DNA, the CDR3 is TGCAGCGTTGGACAGGGGTACAATGAGCAGTTCTTC. Protein product: CSVGQGYNEQFF.